This T cell receptor beta chain was retrieved from a study of shared T cell receptors in the human thymus. The CDR3 length is 19 residues. Germline V lookup: CDR1 LGHNA, CDR2 YNFKEQ. J gave up 4 bases and V 1 base, and 10 bases lay outside the gene matches. Repertoires were generated with immunoSEQ multiplex PCR, while TCRdb's copy carries only in-frame clones and drops some. This table holds around 340,000 clones, approximately 95% found once. The receptor comes from a human donor. The sequencing sample was made of thymocytes. This chain connects TRBV4-2 to TRBJ2-2, with 12 bases matching TRBD2. This CDR3 is CASSQGKASGRVVTGELFF. The CDR3 coding sequence is TGTGCCAGCAGCCAAGGCAAGGCTAGCGGGAGGGTCGTCACCGGGGAGCTGTTTTTT.